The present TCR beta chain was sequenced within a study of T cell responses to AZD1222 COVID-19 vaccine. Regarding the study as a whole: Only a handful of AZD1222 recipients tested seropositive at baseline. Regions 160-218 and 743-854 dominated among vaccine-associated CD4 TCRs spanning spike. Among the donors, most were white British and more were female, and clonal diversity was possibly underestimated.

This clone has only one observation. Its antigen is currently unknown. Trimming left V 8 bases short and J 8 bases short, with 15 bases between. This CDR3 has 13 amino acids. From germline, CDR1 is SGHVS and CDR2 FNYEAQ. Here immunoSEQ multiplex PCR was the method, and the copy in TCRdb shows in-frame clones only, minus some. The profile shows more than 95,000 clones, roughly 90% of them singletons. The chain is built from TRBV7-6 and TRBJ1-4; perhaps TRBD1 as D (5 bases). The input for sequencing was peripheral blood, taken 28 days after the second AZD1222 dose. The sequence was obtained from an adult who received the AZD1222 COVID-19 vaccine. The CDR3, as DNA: TGTGCCAGCGTCCCAGGGTTCGGAGAAAAACTGTTTTTT. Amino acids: CASVPGFGEKLFF.